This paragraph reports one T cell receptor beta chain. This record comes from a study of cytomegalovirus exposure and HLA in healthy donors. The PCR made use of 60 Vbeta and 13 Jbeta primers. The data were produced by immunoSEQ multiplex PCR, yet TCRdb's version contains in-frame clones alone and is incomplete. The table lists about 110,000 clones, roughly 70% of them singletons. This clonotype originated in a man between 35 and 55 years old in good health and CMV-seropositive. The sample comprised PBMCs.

Here the CDR3 DNA reads TGTGCCAGCAGTGAAGCAGGCAGGACTAACTATGGCTACACCTTC. Translating it yields CASSEAGRTNYGYTF. The chain links TRBV6-1 to TRBJ1-2, with D hard to call. This CDR3 comprises 15 residues. Trimming took 0 bases from V and 0 from J, leaving 8 bases between them. From germline, CDR1 is MNHNS and CDR2 SASEGT.